These 25 T cell receptor beta chains were sequenced from one sample in a study of T cells in Graves' hyperthyroidism and ophthalmopathy. The CDR3 regions of TCR beta were amplified from RNA transcripts. First-round RT-PCR with HTBI primers amplified the TCR CDR3 region. TCRdb ran MiXCR on the multiplex PCR reads and lists one entry per CDR3 protein. The data show 270,000 or so distinct CDR3 sequences, 20% to 30% seen once. The sample consisted of blood. The source of these receptors is a man between 35 and 55 years old with Graves' hyperthyroidism that later progressed to Graves' ophthalmopathy.

In its sample, this clonotype was seen many times. This rearrangement joins TRBV3-1 to TRBJ1-1, with no clear D. V lost 3 bases and J 7 bases, leaving 6 bases between the germline ends. The CDR3 length is 11 residues. Germline CDR1 LGHDT, CDR2 YNNKEL (reference sequence). The CDR3 loop is CASSHLREAFF. The DNA of the CDR3 is TGTGCCAGCAGCCACCTACGTGAAGCTTTCTTT.

This chain joins TRBV12-3 or TRBV12-4 and TRBJ1-1, with 8 bases identical to TRBD1. Unmatched junction bases numbered 7, after V lost 10 bases and J lost 3 bases. This CDR3 contains 13 residues. The CDR3 is CATRATGDTEAFF. In DNA, the CDR3 is TGTGCCACCAGGGCGACAGGGGACACTGAAGCTTTCTTT.

The chain combines TRBV12-3 or TRBV12-4 with TRBJ1-1, with TRBD1 matching over 7 bases. The CDR3 contains 16 residues. Trimming removed 6 bases from V and 5 bases from J; junction bases left unmatched: 15. CDR3 DNA sequence: TGTGCCAGCAGCCGCTCCTTTAATCAGGGGGGTACTGAAGCTTTCTTT. This sequence encodes CASSRSFNQGGTEAFF.

This clonotype was picked up many times. This may be a read error: a much more frequent sequence differs by one nucleotide. The chain carries TRBV11-2 and TRBJ1-1, with D tentatively TRBD1 (6 bases). The V gene lost 2 bases and the J gene lost 3 bases, with 7 bases spanning the gap. CDR1 is SGHAT and CDR2 is FQNNGV in the germline V gene. This CDR3 comprises 13 residues. CDR3 in DNA: TGTGCCAGCAGCTTAAACAGGGACACTGAAGCTTTCTTT. Protein sequence: CASSLNRDTEAFF.

This clonotype was found many times. This chain joins TRBV3-1 and TRBJ1-1; D not resolved. This CDR3 spans 14 amino acids. Germline V gives CDR1 LGHDT, CDR2 YNNKEL (reference sequence). V shed 0 bases and J shed 4 bases, with 9 bases lying between them. The CDR3 DNA reads TGTGCCAGCAGCCAAGATGGGTCAGTCACTGAAGCTTTCTTT. Residues: CASSQDGSVTEAFF. Using reference TRBV3-1 and TRBJ1-1 for the parts outside the CDR3, the full variable domain is DTAVSQTPKYLVTQMGNDKSIKCEQNLGHDTMYWYKQDSKKFLKIMFSYNNKELIINETVPNRFSPKSPDKAHLNLHINSLELGDSAVYFCASSQDGSVTEAFFGQGTRLTVV.

Comment on this clonotype: The junction and the germline gene differ at one end; a read error may be behind it. CDR3 sequence reads: CASIGRQGASYEQYF. The CDR3, as DNA: TGTGCGAGCATCGGCCGACAGGGAGCCTCCTACGAGCAGTACTTC. The V and J genes are TRBV6-2 or TRBV6-3 and TRBJ2-7; 7 nucleotides agree with TRBD1. The CDR3 has 15 residues. Looked up from germline, CDR1 is MNHEY and CDR2 is SVGEGT.

Ten or more counts support this clonotype. The chain joins TRBV2 to TRBJ2-3; D may be TRBD2 (5 bases). Germline V gene data show CDR1 as SNHLY and CDR2 as FYNNEI. Trimming stripped 1 base from V and 3 bases from J, with 8 bases between. CDR3 size: 14 residues. The CDR3 nucleotides are TGTGCCAGCAGTGAAGTTCGGGGTACAGATACGCAGTATTTT. Translation: CASSEVRGTDTQYF.

The V call is TRBV7-2, the J call TRBJ2-5, with 9 bases fitting TRBD1. J lost 2 bases, V lost 4 bases, and 8 bases had no gene match. The germline V gene has CDR1 SGHTA and CDR2 FQGNSA. The CDR3 is 16 amino acids. The CDR3 region has the DNA TGTGCCAGCAGCTCCAGATGGACAGGGGTTCAAGAGACCCAGTACTTC. Translated: CASSSRWTGVQETQYF.

The J gene is TRBJ1-2, the V gene TRBV27; 8 nucleotides agree with TRBD1. The V segment lost 4 bases and the J segment 7 bases; nucleotides outside the gene matches: 5. The CDR3 is 13 amino acids. Germline V gene sequence: CDR1 MNHEY, CDR2 SMNVEV (reference sequence). As DNA, the CDR3 is TGTGCCAGCAGTTCGCGGACAGGGAGTGGCTACACCTTC. Translating gives CASSSRTGSGYTF.

Many counts were recorded for this clonotype. The chain is built from TRBV6-5 and TRBJ1-5, with D perhaps TRBD1 (6 bases). V was cut by 10 bases and J by 6 bases, with 25 bases left in between. The germline V gene has CDR1 MNHEY and CDR2 SVGAGI. The CDR3 sequence is 16 residues long. CDR3 residues: CATRRGGMGVSQPQHF. DNA of the CDR3: TGTGCCACCCGCAGAGGGGGAATGGGTGTAAGTCAGCCCCAGCATTTT.

This clonotype has ten or more counts. The V and J genes are TRBV28 and TRBJ2-5; 9 bases align to TRBD2. V dropped 3 bases and J dropped 5; count of bases not matched to a gene: 10. CDR3 size: 16 residues. Germline CDR1 reads MDHEN; CDR2 reads SYDVKM. The CDR3 bases are TGTGCCAGCAGTTTCCGCGCGGGAGGGCCCGTGGAGACCCAGTACTTC. Translated: CASSFRAGGPVETQYF.

This clonotype was observed many times. J is TRBJ1-1 and V is TRBV11-2; D unclear. V was pared by 5 bases and J by 7 bases, with 11 bases between. Germline lookup yields CDR1 SGHAT and CDR2 FQNNGV. The CDR3 is 12 residues long. The CDR3, as DNA: TGTGCCAGCAGCATCACTGGGATTGAAGCTTTCTTT. Its protein is CASSITGIEAFF.

The V gene is TRBV19, the J gene TRBJ1-5; TRBD1 might be the D (6 bases). Trimming removed 6 bases from V and 4 bases from J, with 13 bases in between. CDR1 and CDR2 (germline): LNHDA, SQIVND (reference sequence). The CDR3 has 14 amino acids. The CDR3 protein is CASSPTGPNQPQHF. The CDR3 region has the DNA TGTGCCAGTAGCCCGACAGGACCTAATCAGCCCCAGCATTTT.

This clonotype was found many times. In nucleotides, the CDR3 is TGTGCCAGCTCACCAGGGCAGTATGAAGCTTTCTTT. Encoded protein: CASSPGQYEAFF. The chain uses TRBV18 and TRBJ1-1; D uncertain. This CDR3 has 12 residues. Germline CDR1 KGHSH, CDR2 LQKENI. V was shortened by 2 bases and J by 7 bases, with 8 bases between the two germline ends.

The V and J genes are TRBV11-2 and TRBJ2-7; D might be TRBD2 (6 bases). Trimming took off 5 bases at V and 3 bases at J, with 17 bases between the two ends. Germline V gene sequence: CDR1 SGHAT, CDR2 FQNNGV. This CDR3 is 15 amino acids long. CDR3 protein: CASSRVSGLFYEQYF. CDR3 nucleotide sequence: TGTGCCAGCAGCCGTGTTAGCGGATTATTCTACGAGCAGTACTTC.

The chain has TRBV12-3 or TRBV12-4 and TRBJ2-7; 9 bases are shared with TRBD1. Trimming removed 4 bases from V and 4 bases from J; junction bases left unmatched: 11. The length of the CDR3 is 16 residues. The CDR3 here is CASSWVTGQGPYEQYF. The CDR3 nucleotides read TGTGCCAGCAGTTGGGTAACGGGACAGGGCCCTTACGAGCAGTACTTC.

This clonotype came up many times. The chain carries TRBV4-2 and TRBJ1-5; no clear D. The germline V and J ends were trimmed by 4 bases and 0 bases, with 7 bases remaining between them. CDR3 length equals 14 residues. Germline V gene data show CDR1 as LGHNA and CDR2 as YNFKEQ. In nucleotides, the CDR3 is TGTGCCAGCAGCCCCCGTACTAGCAATCAGCCCCAGCATTTT. Amino acid sequence: CASSPRTSNQPQHF.

This clonotype has only one observation. In DNA, the CDR3 is TGTGCCAGCCTCCCATCTTCGGGGACTCGGGAGACCCAGTACTTC. Translation: CASLPSSGTRETQYF. The chain recombines TRBV28 with TRBJ2-5, with a possible D match to TRBD2 (6 bases). This CDR3 is 15 amino acids long. The germline gives CDR1 MDHEN, CDR2 SYDVKM. Trimming stripped 8 bases from V and 5 bases from J, with 21 bases between.

The table lists this clonotype with many counts. The chain recombines TRBV10-3 with TRBJ2-7, with 8 bases matching TRBD2. CDR3 size: 18 residues. Trimming took 3 bases from V and 2 from J; bases not matched to a gene: 15. Germline V gives CDR1 ENHRY, CDR2 SYGVKD. Here the CDR3 reads CAISEGLASNQRPYEQYF. The CDR3 nucleotides are TGTGCCATCAGTGAAGGACTAGCTAGCAACCAAAGACCCTACGAGCAGTACTTC.

This clonotype was seen repeatedly, ten times or more. CDR3 amino acids: CAISKGDRASQPQHF. The CDR3 bases are TGTGCCATCAGTAAAGGTGACAGGGCTTCCCAGCCCCAGCATTTT. The chain has TRBV10-3 and TRBJ1-5, with 7 bases aligning to TRBD1. CDR3 size: 15 residues. With 5 bases clipped from V and 7 bases from J, the junction kept 11 bases outside the gene matches. The germline V gene encodes CDR1 ENHRY and CDR2 SYGVKD.

This clonotype was seen many times. One base away lies a much larger clone, so this may be a sequencing read error. The conserved phenylalanine or tryptophan normally closing the CDR3 is absent here, so this likely arose from a read error. The gene calls are TRBV6-1 and TRBJ1-2; 11 positions match TRBD1. The CDR3 extends over 15 amino acids. Germline assignment: CDR1 MNHNS and CDR2 SASEGT. V dropped 2 bases and J dropped 4; count of bases not matched to a gene: 3. The CDR3 reads CASSESGTGGYGYTL. CDR3 sequence (DNA): TGTGCCAGCAGTGAAAGTGGGACAGGGGGCTATGGCTACACCCTC.

This clonotype was found many times. CDR3 sequence (DNA): TGTGCCAGCAGCTCAAAACCCCGGGCAGAATACGAGCAGTACTTC. As protein: CASSSKPRAEYEQYF. The chain joins TRBV7-2 to TRBJ2-7; D call uncertain. Germline assignment: CDR1 SGHTA and CDR2 FQGNSA. This CDR3 has 15 amino acids. V lost 4 bases and J 4 bases, leaving 17 bases between the germline ends.

In this sample, this clonotype turned up many times. V and J are TRBV30 and TRBJ1-1; TRBD1 is a possible D gene (6 bases). CDR3 length equals 11 residues. V shed 0 bases and J shed 8 bases, with 7 bases lying between them. Germline assignment: CDR1 GTSNPN and CDR2 SVGIG (reference sequence). CDR3 nucleotides: TGTGCCTGGAGTGTTACAGGGGAAGCTTTCTTT. Residues: CAWSVTGEAFF.

In its sample, this clonotype was seen many times. The chain couples TRBV10-3 to TRBJ2-2, with 7 bases fitting TRBD2. This CDR3 spans 17 amino acids. V shed 4 bases, J shed 0 bases, and the junction held 8 bases outside the gene matches. Per germline, CDR1 ENHRY and CDR2 SYGVKD. The CDR3 reads CAISAASGISNTGELFF. CDR3 bases: TGTGCCATCAGTGCGGCTAGCGGAATCTCGAACACCGGGGAGCTGTTTTTT.

This clonotype was observed at least ten times. V usage is TRBV6-1 and J usage is TRBJ1-5; D uncertain. The CDR3 loop spans 15 amino acids. The V end lost 2 bases, the J end lost 5 bases, and 13 bases lay between the germline ends. Germline V lookup: CDR1 MNHNS, CDR2 SASEGT. CDR3 residues: CASSEKGTRYQPQHF. In nucleotides, the CDR3 is TGTGCCAGCAGTGAAAAGGGTACAAGGTATCAGCCCCAGCATTTT.